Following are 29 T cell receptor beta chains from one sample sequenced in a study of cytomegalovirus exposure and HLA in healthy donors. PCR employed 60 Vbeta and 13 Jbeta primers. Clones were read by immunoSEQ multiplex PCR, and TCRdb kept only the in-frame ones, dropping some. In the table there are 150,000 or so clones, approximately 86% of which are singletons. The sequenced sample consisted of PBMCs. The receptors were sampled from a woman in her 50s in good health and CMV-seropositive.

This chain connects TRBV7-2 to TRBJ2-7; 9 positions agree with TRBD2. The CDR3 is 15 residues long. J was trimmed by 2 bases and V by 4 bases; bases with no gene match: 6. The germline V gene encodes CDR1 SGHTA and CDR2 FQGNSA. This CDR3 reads CASSSLAGPPYEQYF. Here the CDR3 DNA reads TGTGCCAGCAGCTCTCTAGCGGGGCCCCCCTACGAGCAGTACTTC.

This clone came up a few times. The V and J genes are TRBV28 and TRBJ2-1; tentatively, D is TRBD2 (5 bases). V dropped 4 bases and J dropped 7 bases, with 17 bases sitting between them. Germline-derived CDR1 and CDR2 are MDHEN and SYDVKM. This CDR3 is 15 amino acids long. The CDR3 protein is CASSSVPGKKNEQFF. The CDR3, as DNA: TGTGCCAGCAGTTCCGTACCGGGAAAGAAGAATGAGCAGTTCTTC.

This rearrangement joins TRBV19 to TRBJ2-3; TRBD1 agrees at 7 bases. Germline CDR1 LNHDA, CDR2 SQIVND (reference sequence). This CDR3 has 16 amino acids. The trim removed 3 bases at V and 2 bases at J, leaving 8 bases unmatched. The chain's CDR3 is CASSMGQNRLTDTQYF. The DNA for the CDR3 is TGTGCCAGTAGTATGGGACAGAACCGACTCACAGATACGCAGTATTTT.

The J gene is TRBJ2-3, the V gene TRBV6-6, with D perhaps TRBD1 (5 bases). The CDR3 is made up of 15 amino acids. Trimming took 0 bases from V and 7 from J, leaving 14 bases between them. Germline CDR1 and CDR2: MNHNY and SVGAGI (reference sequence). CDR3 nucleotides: TGTGCCAGCAGTTACTCGCAGGGAAAGGGAAATACGCAGTATTTT. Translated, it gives CASSYSQGKGNTQYF.

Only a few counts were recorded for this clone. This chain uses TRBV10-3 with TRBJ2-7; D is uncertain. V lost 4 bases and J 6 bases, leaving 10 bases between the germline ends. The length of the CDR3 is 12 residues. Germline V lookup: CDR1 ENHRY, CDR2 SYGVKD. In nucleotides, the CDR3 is TGTGCCATCAGTGCGTCACAGACCGAGCAGTACTTC. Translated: CAISASQTEQYF.

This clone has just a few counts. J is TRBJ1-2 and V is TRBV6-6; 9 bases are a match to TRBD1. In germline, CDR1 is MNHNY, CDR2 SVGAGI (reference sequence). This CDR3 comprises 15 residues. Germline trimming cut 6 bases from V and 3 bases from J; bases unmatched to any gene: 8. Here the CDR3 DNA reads TGTGCCAGCAGCCTTGACAGGGGGGTAGACTATGGCTACACCTTC. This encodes CASSLDRGVDYGYTF.

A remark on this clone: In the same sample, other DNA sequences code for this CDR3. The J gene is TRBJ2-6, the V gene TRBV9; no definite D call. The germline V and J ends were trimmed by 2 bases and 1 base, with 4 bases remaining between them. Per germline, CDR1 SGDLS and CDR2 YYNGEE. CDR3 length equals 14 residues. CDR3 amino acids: CASSVSSGANVLTF. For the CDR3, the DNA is TGTGCCAGCAGCGTCTCGTCTGGGGCCAACGTCCTGACTTTC. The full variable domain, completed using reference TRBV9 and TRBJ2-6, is DSGVTQTPKHLITATGQRVTLRCSPRSGDLSVYWYQQSLDQGLQFLIQYYNGEERAKGNILERFSAQQFPDLHSELNLSSLELGDSALYFCASSVSSGANVLTFGAGSRLTVL.

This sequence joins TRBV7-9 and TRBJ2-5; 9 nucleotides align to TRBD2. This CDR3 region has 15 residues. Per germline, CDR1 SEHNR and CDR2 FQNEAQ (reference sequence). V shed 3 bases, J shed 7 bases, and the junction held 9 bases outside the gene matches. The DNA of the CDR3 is TGTGCCAGCAGCTTTGGGTCCCCTAGCGGGGTGACCCAGTACTTC. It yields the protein CASSFGSPSGVTQYF.

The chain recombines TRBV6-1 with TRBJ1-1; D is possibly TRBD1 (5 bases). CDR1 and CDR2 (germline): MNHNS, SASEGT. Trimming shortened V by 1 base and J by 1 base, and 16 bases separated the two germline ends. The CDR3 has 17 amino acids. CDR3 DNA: TGTGCCAGCAGTGAAGTTTTCGACAGTACGAAGAACACTGAAGCTTTCTTT. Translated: CASSEVFDSTKNTEAFF.

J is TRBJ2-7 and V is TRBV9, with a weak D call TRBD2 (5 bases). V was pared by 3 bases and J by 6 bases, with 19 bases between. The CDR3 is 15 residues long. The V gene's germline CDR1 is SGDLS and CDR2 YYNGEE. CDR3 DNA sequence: TGTGCCAGCAGCGAGGGAGTGGGCGCAAGACCCGAGCAGTACTTC. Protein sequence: CASSEGVGARPEQYF.

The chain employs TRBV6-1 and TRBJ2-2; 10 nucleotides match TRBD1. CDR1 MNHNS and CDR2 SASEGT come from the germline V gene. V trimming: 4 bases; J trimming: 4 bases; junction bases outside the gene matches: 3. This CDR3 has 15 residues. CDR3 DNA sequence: TGTGCCAGCAGTGTCCGGGACAGGGGCACCGGGGAGCTGTTTTTT. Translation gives CASSVRDRGTGELFF.

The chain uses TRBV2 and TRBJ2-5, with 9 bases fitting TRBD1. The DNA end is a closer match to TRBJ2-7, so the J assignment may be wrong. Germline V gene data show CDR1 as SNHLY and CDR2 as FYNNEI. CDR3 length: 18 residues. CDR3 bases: TGTGCCAGCGATGGTTCGGCGGGACAGGGAGCAAGGTCCTACGAGCAGTACTTC. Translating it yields CASDGSAGQGARSYEQYF.

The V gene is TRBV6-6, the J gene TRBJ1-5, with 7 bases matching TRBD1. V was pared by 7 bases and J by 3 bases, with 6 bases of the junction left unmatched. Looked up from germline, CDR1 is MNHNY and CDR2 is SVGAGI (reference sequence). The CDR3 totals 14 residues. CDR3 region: CASNRGQDNQPQHF. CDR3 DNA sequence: TGTGCCAGCAATCGCGGACAGGACAATCAGCCCCAGCATTTT.

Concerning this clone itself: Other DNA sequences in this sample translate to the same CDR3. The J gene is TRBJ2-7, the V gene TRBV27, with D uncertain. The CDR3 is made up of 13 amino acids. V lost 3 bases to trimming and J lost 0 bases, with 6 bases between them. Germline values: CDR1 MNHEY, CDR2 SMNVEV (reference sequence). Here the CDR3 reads CASSLAGSYEQYF. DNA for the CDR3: TGTGCCAGCAGTTTGGCAGGCTCCTACGAGCAGTACTTC.

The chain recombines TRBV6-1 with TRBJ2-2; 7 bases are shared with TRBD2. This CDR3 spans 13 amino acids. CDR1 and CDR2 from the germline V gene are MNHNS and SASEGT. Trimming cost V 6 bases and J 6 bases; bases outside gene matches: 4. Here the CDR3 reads CASRTSSAGELFF. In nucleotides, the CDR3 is TGTGCCAGCAGGACTAGCTCCGCCGGGGAGCTGTTTTTT.

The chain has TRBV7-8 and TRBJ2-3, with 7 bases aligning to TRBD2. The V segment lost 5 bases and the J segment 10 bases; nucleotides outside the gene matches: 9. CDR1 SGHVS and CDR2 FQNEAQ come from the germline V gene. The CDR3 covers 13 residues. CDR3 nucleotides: TGTGCCAGCAGCCAATCGCGGGGGTCGCCGCAGTATTTT. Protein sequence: CASSQSRGSPQYF.

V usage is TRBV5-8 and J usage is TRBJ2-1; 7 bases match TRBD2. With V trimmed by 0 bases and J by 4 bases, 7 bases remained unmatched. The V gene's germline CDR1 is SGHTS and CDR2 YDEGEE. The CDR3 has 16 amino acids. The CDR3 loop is CASSLEGGGGYNEQFF. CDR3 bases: TGTGCCAGCAGCTTGGAGGGCGGGGGAGGATACAATGAGCAGTTCTTC. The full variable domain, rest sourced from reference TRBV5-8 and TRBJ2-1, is EAGVTQSPTHLIKTRGQQATLRCSPISGHTSVYWYQQALGLGLQFLLWYDEGEERNRGNFPPRFSGRQFPNYSSELNVNALELEDSALYLCASSLEGGGGYNEQFFGPGTRLTVL.

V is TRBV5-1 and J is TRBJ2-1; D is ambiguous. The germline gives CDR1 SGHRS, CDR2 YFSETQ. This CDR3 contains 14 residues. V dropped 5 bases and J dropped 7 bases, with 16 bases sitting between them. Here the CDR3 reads CASRILPSLNEQFF. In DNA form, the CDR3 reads TGCGCCAGCAGGATACTCCCTTCACTTAATGAGCAGTTCTTC.

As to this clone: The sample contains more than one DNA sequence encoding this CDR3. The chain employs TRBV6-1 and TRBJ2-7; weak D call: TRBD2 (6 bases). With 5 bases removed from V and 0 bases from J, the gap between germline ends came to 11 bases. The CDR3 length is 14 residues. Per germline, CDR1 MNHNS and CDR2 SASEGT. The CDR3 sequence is CASSLAGSSYEQYF. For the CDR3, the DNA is TGTGCCAGCAGTTTGGCGGGGAGCTCCTACGAGCAGTACTTC.

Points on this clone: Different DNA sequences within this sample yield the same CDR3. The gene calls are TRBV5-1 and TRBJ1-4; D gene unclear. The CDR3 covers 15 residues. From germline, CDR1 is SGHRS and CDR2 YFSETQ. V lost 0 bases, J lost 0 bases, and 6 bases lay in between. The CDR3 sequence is CASSLDSATNEKLFF. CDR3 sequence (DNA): TGCGCCAGCAGCTTGGACAGTGCAACTAATGAAAAACTGTTTTTT.

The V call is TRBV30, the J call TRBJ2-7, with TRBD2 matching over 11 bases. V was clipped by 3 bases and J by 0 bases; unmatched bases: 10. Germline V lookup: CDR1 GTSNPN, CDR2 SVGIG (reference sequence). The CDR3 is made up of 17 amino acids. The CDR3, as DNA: TGTGCCTGGAGCCGACCCCAGGGACTAGCGGACTCCTACGAGCAGTACTTC. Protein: CAWSRPQGLADSYEQYF.

Here the CDR3 reads CASSLRDRITDTQYF. For the CDR3, the DNA is TGTGCCAGCAGTTTACGAGACAGGATCACAGATACGCAGTATTTT. V gene TRBV27 combines with J gene TRBJ2-3; TRBD1 is a possible D gene (6 bases). Trimming took 2 bases from V and 2 from J, leaving 11 bases between them. The CDR3 sequence is 15 residues long. CDR1 MNHEY and CDR2 SMNVEV come from the germline V gene (reference sequence).

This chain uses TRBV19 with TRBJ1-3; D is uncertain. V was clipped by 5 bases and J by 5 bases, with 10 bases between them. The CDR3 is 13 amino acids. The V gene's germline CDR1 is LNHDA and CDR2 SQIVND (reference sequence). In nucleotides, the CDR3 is TGTGCCAGTAGTCCTCGCGATCGAAACACCATATATTTT. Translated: CASSPRDRNTIYF.

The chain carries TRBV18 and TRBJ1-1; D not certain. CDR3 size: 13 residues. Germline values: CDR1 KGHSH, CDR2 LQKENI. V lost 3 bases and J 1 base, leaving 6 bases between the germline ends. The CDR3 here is CASSPQKNTEAFF. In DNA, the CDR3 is TGTGCCAGCTCACCTCAGAAGAACACTGAAGCTTTCTTT.

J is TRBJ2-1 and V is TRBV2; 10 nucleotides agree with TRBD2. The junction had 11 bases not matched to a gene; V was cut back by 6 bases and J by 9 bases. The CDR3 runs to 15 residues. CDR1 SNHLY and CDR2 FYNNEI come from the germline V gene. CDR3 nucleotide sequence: TGTGCCAGCAGCCAAAGCGGGGGGGGCCAGGGTGAGCAGTTCTTC. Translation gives CASSQSGGGQGEQFF.

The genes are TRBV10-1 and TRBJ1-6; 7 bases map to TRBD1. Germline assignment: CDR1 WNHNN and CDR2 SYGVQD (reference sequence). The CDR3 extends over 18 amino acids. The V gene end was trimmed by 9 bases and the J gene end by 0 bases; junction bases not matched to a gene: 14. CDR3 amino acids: CARELGQLQGSYNSPLHF. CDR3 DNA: TGCGCCAGAGAATTGGGACAGCTCCAGGGCTCCTATAATTCACCCCTCCACTTT.

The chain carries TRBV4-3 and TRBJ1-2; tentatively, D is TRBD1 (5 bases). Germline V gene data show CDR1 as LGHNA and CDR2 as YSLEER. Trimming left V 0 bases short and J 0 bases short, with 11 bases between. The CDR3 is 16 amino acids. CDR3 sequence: CASSQDLGGANYGYTF. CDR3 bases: TGCGCCAGCAGCCAAGATCTGGGGGGGGCTAACTATGGCTACACCTTC.

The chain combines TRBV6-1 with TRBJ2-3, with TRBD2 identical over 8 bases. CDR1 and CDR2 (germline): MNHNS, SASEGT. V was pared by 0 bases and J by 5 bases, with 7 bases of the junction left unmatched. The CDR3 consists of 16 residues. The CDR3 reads CASSEAVSGEGDTQYF. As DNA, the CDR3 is TGTGCCAGCAGTGAAGCCGTTAGCGGGGAAGGAGATACGCAGTATTTT.

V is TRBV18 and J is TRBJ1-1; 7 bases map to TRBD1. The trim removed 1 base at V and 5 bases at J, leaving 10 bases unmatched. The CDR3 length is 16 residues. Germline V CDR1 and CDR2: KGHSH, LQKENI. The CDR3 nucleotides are TGTGCCAGCTCACCACAGGGGGCGCATTTGGATACTGAAGCTTTCTTT. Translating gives CASSPQGAHLDTEAFF.